This T cell receptor beta chain was recorded in a study of T-cell reconstitution after alpha-beta-depleted transplantation in children. Trimming pared 0 bases from V and 5 bases from J, leaving 13 bases between. CDR1 is DFQATT, CDR2 SNEGSKA, per germline (reference sequence). This CDR3 has 15 residues. As it was prepared, the TCRbeta library received unique molecular identifiers. TCRdb re-analysed the PCR reads in MiXCR, keeping a single row per CDR3 protein. The sample records around 380,000 distinct CDR3 sequences, roughly a tenth being singletons. This sequence originates from a human donor who donated a stem cell graft to a child with acute myeloid leukemia. J is TRBJ2-2 and V is TRBV20-1, with D tentatively TRBD1 (6 bases). The input for sequencing was PBMCs from the stem cell graft donor, taken from the stem cell graft. As DNA, the CDR3 is TGCAGTGCTAGAGATTACAGGGATGGGACCGGGGAGCTGTTTTTT. It yields the protein CSARDYRDGTGELFF.